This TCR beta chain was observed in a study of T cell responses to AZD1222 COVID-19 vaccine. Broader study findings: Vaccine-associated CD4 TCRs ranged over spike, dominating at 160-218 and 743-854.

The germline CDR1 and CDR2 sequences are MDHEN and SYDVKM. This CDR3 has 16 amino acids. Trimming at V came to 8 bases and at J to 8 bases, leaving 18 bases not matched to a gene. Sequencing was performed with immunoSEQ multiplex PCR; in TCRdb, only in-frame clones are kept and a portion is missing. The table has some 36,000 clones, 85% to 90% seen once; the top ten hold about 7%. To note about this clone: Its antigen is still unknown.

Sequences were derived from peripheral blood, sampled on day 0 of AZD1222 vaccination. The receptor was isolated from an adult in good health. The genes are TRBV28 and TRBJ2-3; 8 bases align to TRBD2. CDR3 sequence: CASDPRGAGAQGTQYF. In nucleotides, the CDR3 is TGTGCCAGCGATCCTCGGGGAGCGGGGGCTCAGGGTACGCAGTATTTT.